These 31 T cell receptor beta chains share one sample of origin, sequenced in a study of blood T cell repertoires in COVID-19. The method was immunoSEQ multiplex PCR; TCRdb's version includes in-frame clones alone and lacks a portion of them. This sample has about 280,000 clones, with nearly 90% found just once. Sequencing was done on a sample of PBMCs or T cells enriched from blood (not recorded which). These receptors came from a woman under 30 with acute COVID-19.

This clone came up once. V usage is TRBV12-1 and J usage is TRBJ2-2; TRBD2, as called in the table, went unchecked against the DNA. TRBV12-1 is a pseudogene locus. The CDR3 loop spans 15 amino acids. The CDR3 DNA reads TGTGCCAGCAGCTACGGTCGGTTGTTCACCGGGGAGCTGTTTTTT. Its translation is CASSYGRLFTGELFF.

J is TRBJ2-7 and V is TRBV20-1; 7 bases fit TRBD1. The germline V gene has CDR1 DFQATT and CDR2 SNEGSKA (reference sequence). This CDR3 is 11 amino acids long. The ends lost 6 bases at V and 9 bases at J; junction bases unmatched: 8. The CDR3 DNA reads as TGCAGTGCGTTAACAGGGGCGACGCAGTACTTC. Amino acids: CSALTGATQYF.

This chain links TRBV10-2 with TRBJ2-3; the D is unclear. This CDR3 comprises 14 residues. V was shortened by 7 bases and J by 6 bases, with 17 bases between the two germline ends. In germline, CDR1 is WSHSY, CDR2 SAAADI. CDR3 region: CASTSRSPLDTQYF. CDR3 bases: TGCGCCAGCACCTCTCGGAGCCCCCTGGATACGCAGTATTTT.

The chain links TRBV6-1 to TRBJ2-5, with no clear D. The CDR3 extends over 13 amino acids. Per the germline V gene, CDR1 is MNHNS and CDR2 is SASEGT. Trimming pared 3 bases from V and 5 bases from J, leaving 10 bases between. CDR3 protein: CASSEPLRETQYF. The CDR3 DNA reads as TGTGCCAGCAGTGAGCCCCTCAGGGAGACCCAGTACTTC.

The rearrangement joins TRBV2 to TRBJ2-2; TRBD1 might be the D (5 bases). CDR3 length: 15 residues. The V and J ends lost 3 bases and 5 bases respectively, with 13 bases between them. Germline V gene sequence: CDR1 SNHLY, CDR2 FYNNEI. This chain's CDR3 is CASSDSREGTGELFF. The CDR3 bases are TGTGCCAGCAGTGATAGCAGGGAAGGGACCGGGGAGCTGTTTTTT.

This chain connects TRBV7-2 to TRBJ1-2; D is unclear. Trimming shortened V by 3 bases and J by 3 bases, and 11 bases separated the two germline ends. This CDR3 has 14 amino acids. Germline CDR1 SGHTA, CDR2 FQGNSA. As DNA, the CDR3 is TGTGCCAGCAGCTTCGCCCCCGGAGACTATGGCTACACCTTC. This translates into CASSFAPGDYGYTF.

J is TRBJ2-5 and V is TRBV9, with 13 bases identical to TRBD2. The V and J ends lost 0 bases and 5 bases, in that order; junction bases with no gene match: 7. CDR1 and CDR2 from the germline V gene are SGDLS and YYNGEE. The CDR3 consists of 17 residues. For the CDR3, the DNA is TGTGCCAGCAGCGTAGGGACCCTACTAGCGGGGGGGGAGACCCAGTACTTC. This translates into CASSVGTLLAGGETQYF.

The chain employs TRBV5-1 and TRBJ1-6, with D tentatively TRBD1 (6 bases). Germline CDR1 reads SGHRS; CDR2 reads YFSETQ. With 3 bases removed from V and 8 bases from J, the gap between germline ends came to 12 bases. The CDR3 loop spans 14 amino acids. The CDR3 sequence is CASSSGGGHSPLHF. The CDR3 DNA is TGCGCCAGCAGCTCCGGTGGGGGCCATTCACCCCTCCACTTT. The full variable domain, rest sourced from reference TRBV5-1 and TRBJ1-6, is KAGVTQTPRYLIKTRGQQVTLSCSPISGHRSVSWYQQTPGQGLQFLFEYFSETQRNKGNFPGRFSGRQFSNSRSEMNVSTLELGDSALYLCASSSGGGHSPLHFGNGTRLTVT.

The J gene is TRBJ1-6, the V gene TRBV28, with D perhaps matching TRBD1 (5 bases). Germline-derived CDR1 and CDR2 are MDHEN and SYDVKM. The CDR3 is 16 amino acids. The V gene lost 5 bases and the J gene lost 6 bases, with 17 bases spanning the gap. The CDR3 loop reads CASSRLGGSGNSPLHF. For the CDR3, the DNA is TGTGCCAGCAGTCGACTGGGGGGGTCGGGTAATTCACCCCTCCACTTT. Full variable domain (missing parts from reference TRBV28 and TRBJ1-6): DVKVTQSSRYLVKRTGEKVFLECVQDMDHENMFWYRQDPGLGLRLIYFSYDVKMKEKGDIPEGYSVSREKKERFSLILESASTNQTSMYLCASSRLGGSGNSPLHFGNGTRLTVT.

CDR3 region: CASRRPTGSSYEQYF. The CDR3 coding sequence is TGTGCCAGCAGACGGCCGACAGGGAGCTCCTACGAGCAGTACTTC. The rearrangement joins TRBV27 to TRBJ2-7; 7 nucleotides line up with TRBD1. Germline V gene data show CDR1 as MNHEY and CDR2 as SMNVEV (reference sequence). The CDR3 has 15 amino acids. V was clipped by 6 bases and J by 0 bases; unmatched bases: 8.

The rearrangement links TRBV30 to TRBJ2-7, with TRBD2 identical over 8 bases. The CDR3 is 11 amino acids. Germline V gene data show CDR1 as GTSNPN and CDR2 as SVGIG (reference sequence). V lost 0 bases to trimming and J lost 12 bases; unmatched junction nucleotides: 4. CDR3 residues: CAWSVAGDPYF. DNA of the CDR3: TGTGCCTGGAGTGTAGCGGGAGATCCGTACTTC.

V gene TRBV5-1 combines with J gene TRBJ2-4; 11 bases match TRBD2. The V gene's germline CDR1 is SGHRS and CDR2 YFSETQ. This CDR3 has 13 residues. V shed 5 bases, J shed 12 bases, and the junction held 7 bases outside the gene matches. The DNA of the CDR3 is TGCGCCAGCAGAGAACTAGCGGGAGAGGCTCAGTACTTC. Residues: CASRELAGEAQYF.

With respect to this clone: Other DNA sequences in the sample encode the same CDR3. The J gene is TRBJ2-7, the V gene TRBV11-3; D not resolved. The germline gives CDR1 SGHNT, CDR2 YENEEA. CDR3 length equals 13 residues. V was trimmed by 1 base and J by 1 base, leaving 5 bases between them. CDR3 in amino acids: CASSLAVSYEQYF. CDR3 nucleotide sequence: TGTGCCAGCAGCTTAGCGGTATCCTACGAGCAGTACTTC.

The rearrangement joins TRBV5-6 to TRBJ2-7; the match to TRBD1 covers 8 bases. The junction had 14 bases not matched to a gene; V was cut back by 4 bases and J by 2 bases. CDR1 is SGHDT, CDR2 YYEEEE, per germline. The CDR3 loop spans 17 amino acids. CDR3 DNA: TGTGCCAGCAGCGAGTGGGGGTGGACAGGGTCGCCCTACGAGCAGTACTTC. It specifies CASSEWGWTGSPYEQYF.

The DNA of the CDR3 is TGCGCCAGCGCACTAACGGGGGGTTCTAATGAAAAACTGTTTTTT. It is translated as CASALTGGSNEKLFF. This chain joins TRBV10-2 and TRBJ1-4; possibly TRBD1 for D (5 bases). The ends were cut back, 8 bases at V and 3 bases at J, with 16 bases in the middle. CDR3 length equals 15 residues. Germline CDR1 WSHSY, CDR2 SAAADI.

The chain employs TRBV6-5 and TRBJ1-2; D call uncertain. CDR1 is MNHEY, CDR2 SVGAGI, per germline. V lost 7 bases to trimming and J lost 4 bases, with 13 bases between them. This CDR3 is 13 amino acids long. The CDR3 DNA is TGTGCCAGCACACCGGGGTATTTCTATGGCTACACCTTC. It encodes CASTPGYFYGYTF.

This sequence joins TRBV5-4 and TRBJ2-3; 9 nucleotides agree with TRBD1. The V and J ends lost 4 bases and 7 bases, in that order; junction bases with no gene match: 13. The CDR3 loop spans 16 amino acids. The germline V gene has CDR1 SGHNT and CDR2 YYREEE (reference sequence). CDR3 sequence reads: CASSGTGLPRGNTQYF. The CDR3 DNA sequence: TGTGCCAGCAGCGGGACAGGGCTACCTAGAGGAAATACGCAGTATTTT.

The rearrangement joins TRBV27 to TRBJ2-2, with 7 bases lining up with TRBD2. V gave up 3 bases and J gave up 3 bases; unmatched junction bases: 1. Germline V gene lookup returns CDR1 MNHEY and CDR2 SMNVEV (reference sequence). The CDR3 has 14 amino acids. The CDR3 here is CASSLREYTGELFF. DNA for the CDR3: TGTGCCAGCAGTTTGCGGGAGTACACCGGGGAGCTGTTTTTT.

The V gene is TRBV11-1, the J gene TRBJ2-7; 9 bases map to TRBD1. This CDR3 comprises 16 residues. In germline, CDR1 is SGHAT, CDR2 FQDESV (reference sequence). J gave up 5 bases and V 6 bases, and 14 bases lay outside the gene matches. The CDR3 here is CASSKLKGTGYNEQYF. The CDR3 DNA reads TGTGCCAGCAGTAAGTTGAAGGGGACAGGGTACAACGAGCAGTACTTC.

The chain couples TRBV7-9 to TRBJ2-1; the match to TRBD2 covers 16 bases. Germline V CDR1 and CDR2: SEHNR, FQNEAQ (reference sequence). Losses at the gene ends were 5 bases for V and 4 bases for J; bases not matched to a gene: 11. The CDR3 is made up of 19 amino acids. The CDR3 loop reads CASSPIPGLAGGKYNEQFF. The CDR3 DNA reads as TGTGCCAGCAGCCCAATTCCGGGACTAGCGGGAGGGAAATACAATGAGCAGTTCTTC.

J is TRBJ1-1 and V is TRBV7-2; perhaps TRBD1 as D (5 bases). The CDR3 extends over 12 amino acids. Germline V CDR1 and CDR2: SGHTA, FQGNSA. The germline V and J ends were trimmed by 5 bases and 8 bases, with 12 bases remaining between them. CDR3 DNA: TGTGCCAGCAGCGGAAGGCGGGGGGAAGCTTTCTTT. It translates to CASSGRRGEAFF. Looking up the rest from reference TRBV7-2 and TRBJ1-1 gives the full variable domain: GAGVSQSPSNKVTEKGKDVELRCDPISGHTALYWYRQSLGQGLEFLIYFQGNSAPDKSGLPSDRFSAERTGGSVSTLTIQRTQQEDSAVYLCASSGRRGEAFFGQGTRLTVV.

This CDR3 reads CASSQPGQGQTYEQYF. The CDR3 DNA reads as TGCGCCAGCAGCCAACCCGGACAGGGGCAGACCTACGAGCAGTACTTC. The J gene is TRBJ2-7, the V gene TRBV4-1; TRBD1 aligns across 9 bases. J was trimmed by 2 bases and V by 2 bases; bases with no gene match: 7. CDR1 and CDR2 (germline): MGHRA, YSYEKL. The CDR3 extends over 16 amino acids.

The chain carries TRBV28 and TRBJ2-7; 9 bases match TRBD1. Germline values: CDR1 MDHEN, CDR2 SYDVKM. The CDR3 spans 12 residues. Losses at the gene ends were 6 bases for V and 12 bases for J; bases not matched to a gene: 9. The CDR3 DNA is TGTGCCAGCAGGACACGGGTGGGACAGGGGTACTTC. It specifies CASRTRVGQGYF.

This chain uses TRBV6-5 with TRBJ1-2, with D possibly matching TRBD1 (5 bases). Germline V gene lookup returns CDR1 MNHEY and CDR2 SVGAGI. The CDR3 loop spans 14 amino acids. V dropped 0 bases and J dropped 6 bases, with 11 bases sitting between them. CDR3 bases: TGTGCCAGCAGTTACTCGGGCAGGGTGAATGGCTACACCTTC. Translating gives CASSYSGRVNGYTF.

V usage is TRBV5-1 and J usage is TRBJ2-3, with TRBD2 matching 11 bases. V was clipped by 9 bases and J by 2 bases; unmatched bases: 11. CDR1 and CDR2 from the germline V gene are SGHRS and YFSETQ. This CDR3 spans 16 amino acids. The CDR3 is CATTSGSGSPTDTQYF. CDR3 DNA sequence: TGCGCCACTACTAGCGGGAGCGGCTCGCCCACAGATACGCAGTATTTT. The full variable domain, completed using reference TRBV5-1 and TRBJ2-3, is KAGVTQTPRYLIKTRGQQVTLSCSPISGHRSVSWYQQTPGQGLQFLFEYFSETQRNKGNFPGRFSGRQFSNSRSEMNVSTLELGDSALYLCATTSGSGSPTDTQYFGPGTRLTVL.

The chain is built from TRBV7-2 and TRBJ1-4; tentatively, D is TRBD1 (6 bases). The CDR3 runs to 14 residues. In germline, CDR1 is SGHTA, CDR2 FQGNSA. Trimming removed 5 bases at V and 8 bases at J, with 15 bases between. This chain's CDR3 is CASSIQGMSEKLFF. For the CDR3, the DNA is TGTGCCAGCAGCATACAGGGAATGTCCGAAAAACTGTTTTTT.

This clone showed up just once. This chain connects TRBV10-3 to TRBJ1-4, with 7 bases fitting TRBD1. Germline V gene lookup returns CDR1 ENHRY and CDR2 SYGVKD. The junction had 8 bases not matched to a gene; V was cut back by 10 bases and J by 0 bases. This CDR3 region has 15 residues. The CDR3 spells CATLPGGATNEKLFF. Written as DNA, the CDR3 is TGTGCCACCTTGCCAGGGGGAGCAACTAATGAAAAACTGTTTTTT.

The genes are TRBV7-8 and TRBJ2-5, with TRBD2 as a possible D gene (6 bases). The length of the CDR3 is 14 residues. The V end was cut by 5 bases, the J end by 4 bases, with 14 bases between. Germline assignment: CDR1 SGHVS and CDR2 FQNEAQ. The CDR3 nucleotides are TGTGCCAGCAGCCCCACGGGAGCCCGAGAGACCCAGTACTTC. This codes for CASSPTGARETQYF.

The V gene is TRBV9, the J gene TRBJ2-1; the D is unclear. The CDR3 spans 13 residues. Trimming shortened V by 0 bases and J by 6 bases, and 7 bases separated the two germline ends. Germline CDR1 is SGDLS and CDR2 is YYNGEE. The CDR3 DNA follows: TGTGCCAGCAGCGTAGGACTGTTCAATGAGCAGTTCTTC. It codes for CASSVGLFNEQFF. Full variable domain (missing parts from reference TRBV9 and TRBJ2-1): DSGVTQTPKHLITATGQRVTLRCSPRSGDLSVYWYQQSLDQGLQFLIQYYNGEERAKGNILERFSAQQFPDLHSELNLSSLELGDSALYFCASSVGLFNEQFFGPGTRLTVL.

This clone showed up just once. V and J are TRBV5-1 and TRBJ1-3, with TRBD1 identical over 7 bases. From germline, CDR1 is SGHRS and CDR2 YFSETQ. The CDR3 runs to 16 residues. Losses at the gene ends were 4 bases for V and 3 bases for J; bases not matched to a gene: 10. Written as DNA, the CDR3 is TGCGCCAGCAGCAACCGACAGGGTTTGCTTGGAAACACCATATATTTT. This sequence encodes CASSNRQGLLGNTIYF.

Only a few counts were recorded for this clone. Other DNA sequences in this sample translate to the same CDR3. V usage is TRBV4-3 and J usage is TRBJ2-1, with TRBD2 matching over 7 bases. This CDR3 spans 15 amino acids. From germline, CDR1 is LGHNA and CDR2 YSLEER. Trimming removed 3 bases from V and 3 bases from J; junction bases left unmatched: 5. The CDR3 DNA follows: TGCGCCAGCAGCCAGGGGAGCGGGATCTACAATGAGCAGTTCTTC. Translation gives CASSQGSGIYNEQFF.